This TCR beta chain was retrieved from a study of shared clonotypes between healthy human individuals (TCRdb year 2020). With respect to the entire study: The cohort included a few men and a couple of women between 18 and 49 years of age. For each donor, CD4 naive and CD4 memory were each given three plates, CD8 naive was given two plates, and CD8 memory was given one plate. To estimate repertoire size and how much clonotypes are shared between individuals, the study performed deep sequencing of blood TCR repertoires from about five healthy adults. To increase sequencing depth and limit assay-specific biases, different laboratories used diverse techniques to prepare libraries and sequence TCR repertoires. Each donor's leukapheresis produced roughly between about 0.85 and 10 billion PBMCs.

The donors were healthy, HIV-negative adults with no recently reported acute infections or vaccinations. Only Caucasian adults living in Nashville, Tennessee, USA were represented among the donors. CD4+ T cells were enriched by magnetic negative selection; naive cells were then positively selected on CD45RA, and the negative fraction formed the memory subset. After blood collection by leukapheresis, PBMCs were isolated using Ficoll-Histopaque density gradient centrifugation and then cryopreserved in the vapor phase of liquid nitrogen. Analytical flow cytometry was used to check the purity and quantity of every magnetically sorted T cell population. Genomic DNA was isolated from every sorted fraction and measured by UV absorbance on a Nanodrop 2000c. The CDR3 starts with the cysteine, ends with the phenylalanine, and has 13 residues. Here the CDR3 DNA is all that survives: 39 bases in frame from base 1. The germline V gene sets CDR1 to SNHLY and CDR2 to FYNNEI. V loses 6 bases of germline sequence and J loses 1 base, and the interval between the two ends is 9 bases.

Remarks on this clone: Its target antigen remains unknown. No per-base quality is available; no much larger clone lies one base away.

The study at large found these results: Sampling was limited to blood, and TCR repertoires in tissue likely differ from TCR repertoires in blood. Because the study included a small number of donors, the genetic and exposure-history diversity represented was limited. Sharing across a few donors was observed for about 5% of naive CD4, under 4% of naive CD8, about 2.3% of memory CD4, and around 0.44% of memory CD8 clonotypes. Naive subsets generally had larger estimated clonotype richness than memory subsets did. Based on pairwise subsampling, the degree of clonotype sharing among donors was expected to be affected by sequencing depth. Compared with non-shared clonotypes, clonotypes shared by all four sorted-subset donors had higher generation probabilities. Rarefaction of sorted-subset datasets indicated incomplete sequencing despite the large sequencing depth.

TCR CDR3 regions were amplified from genomic DNA by multiplex PCR using the deep immunoSEQ assay. For each cell subset, the extracted genomic DNA was distributed evenly across all wells of several immunoSEQ 96-well plates, and each plate served as one replicate. Each replicate PCR for sorted subsets received 150 to 250 ng genomic DNA, equal to 30,000 or so T cell genomes. Purified libraries were quantified with a Qubit 3.0 fluorometer, sized on a Bioanalyzer 2100, and re-quantified with the KAPA Library Quantification kit. Each immunoSEQ 96-well plate was sequenced on its own single-read 150-cycle Illumina NextSeq 550 flow cell. In the original analysis: Because the immunoSEQ output held only junctional sequences and lacked quality scores, the filtering could not match the filtering applied to full-length reads. Sequences were annotated with PyIR, a Python wrapper for IgBLAST v1.9, and V/J genes and CDR3 were assigned using IMGT germline references. Reads were filtered out if the reads had weak V/J assignments (E-value above 1e-6), no CDR3, stop codons, out-of-frame junctions, or ambiguous translated residues. A V3J clonotype was defined by an identical inferred V gene, J gene, and CDR3 amino acid sequence. To compute the percentage overlap between repertoires, the number of shared unique clonotypes was divided by the size of the smaller repertoire. Richness of each repertoire was evaluated using RTK rarefaction, the Chao1 estimator, and Recon v2.1 estimates of unobserved clonotypes. OLGA was used to compute generation probabilities for all TCRbeta clonotypes that the gDNA method yielded from a handful of donors. The table comes from immuneACCESS by way of TCRdb, which keeps in-frame sequences with V and J called. Part of the clones is missing from these tables; in studies checked, under half for an unresolved V gene and the rest for unknown reasons. The DNA gave D and trimming, while V, J and clone size come from that table. For this sample the table gives a few million clones, of which approximately 94% were detected only once. The top ten clonotypes cover 0.11% to 0.15% of the sample.

This TCR was sampled from a man younger than 35 in good health. The specimen was naive CD4+ T cells sorted from blood. Interpreted using the paper, the cell subset or site label stands for: CD45RA+ positively selected. The sequence joins TRBV2 to TRBJ1-1; the D gene assignment is ambiguous. The CDR3 corresponds to CASSDHSNTEAFF. The DNA is TGTGCCAGCAGCGACCACTCGAACACTGAAGCTTTCTTT. Here the CDR3 is joined to the reference TRBV2 and TRBJ1-1 genes, and the full variable domain is: EPEVTQTPSHQVTQMGQEVILRCVPISNHLYFYWYRQILGQKVEFLVSFYNNEISEKSEIFDDQFSVERPDGSNFTLKIRSTKLEDSAMYFCASSDHSNTEAFFGQGTRLTVV.